These 3 T cell receptor delta chains were all obtained from the same sample, sequenced in a study of gammadelta T cells in human blood. TCRdb reapplied CATT to the RT-PCR reads. The table records just under 1,100 delta-chain clones, more than 20% of them present only once. The sample taken for sequencing was non-Vgamma9Vdelta2 gamma-delta T cells from infant blood. The source of these receptors is a human donor.

By sample fraction, this clone is large. The V call is TRDV2, the J call TRDJ3; D gene unclear. Trimming took off 1 base at V and 0 bases at J, with 6 bases between the two ends. The germline CDR1 and CDR2 sequences are GEAIGNYY and EKD. The CDR3 has 16 residues. The chain's CDR3 is CACDTPSSWDTRQMFF. CDR3 DNA sequence: TGTGCCTGTGACACACCTAGCTCCTGGGACACCCGACAGATGTTTTTC.

Note on this clone: A far larger clone differs by one base, so this is likely a read error. This chain uses TRDV1 with TRDJ1; 8 bases agree with TRDD3. J gave up 8 bases and V 2 bases, and 28 bases lay outside the gene matches. CDR3 size: 21 residues. The germline V gene encodes CDR1 TSWWSYY and CDR2 QGS. CDR3 sequence: CALGESDPPYFPFWGSTKLIF. For the CDR3, the DNA is TGTGCTCTTGGGGAATCGGACCCCCCATACTTCCCGTTCTGGGGGAGTACCAAACTCATCTTT.

This clone was observed a few times. The gene calls are TRDV1 and TRDJ1; a possible D gene is TRDD3 (7 bases). This CDR3 comprises 22 residues. Germline V CDR1 and CDR2: TSWWSYY, QGS. V shed 1 base and J shed 0 bases, with 30 bases lying between them. The CDR3 loop reads CALGEQRPSHYTGASYTDKLIF. DNA for the CDR3: TGTGCTCTTGGGGAACAAAGACCTTCCCATTATACTGGGGCCTCCTACACCGATAAACTCATCTTT.